The present T cell receptor (beta chain) was sequenced within a study of T cells in localized non-small cell lung cancer. This clone is a singleton in its sample. What it recognizes is unknown. TCRdb keeps only in-frame clones here, not all; method: immunoSEQ multiplex PCR. The sample lists around 35,000 clones, roughly 93% seen once, with 7% to 9% in the top ten. Regarding the study as a whole: Clonality peaked in uninvolved adjacent lung rather than tumor. An association was observed between higher blood T cell density and longer overall survival. Appearances in adjacent lung were noted for a median approximately 61 of the top 100 tumor clones.

Looked up from germline, CDR1 is SGHTA and CDR2 is FQGNSA. The CDR3 runs to 13 residues. J was trimmed by 10 bases and V by 4 bases; bases with no gene match: 8. This chain links TRBV7-2 with TRBJ1-1, with TRBD1 matching over 8 bases. Sequencing was performed on peripheral blood, taken before any cancer treatment. This TCR derives from a female donor over 55 with stage I lung adenocarcinoma. The CDR3 spells CASSWDRHAGAFF. DNA for the CDR3: TGTGCCAGCAGCTGGGACAGGCACGCTGGAGCTTTCTTT.